This T cell receptor (beta chain) was recovered during a study of shared clonotypes between healthy human individuals. Findings and limits, study-wide: Across four donors, naive CD4 shared 5% to 6.5%, naive CD8 around 3.8%, memory CD4 roughly 2.4%, memory CD8 approximately 0.4%.

Points on this clone: Its cognate antigen is unknown.

Only in-frame clones appear in the TCRdb table, and some are missing; sequencing was by immunoSEQ multiplex PCR. The sample has approximately 810,000 clones; around 93% are singletons. Terminally differentiated effector memory CD45RA+ cells were left out of the naive CD8 fraction, which was CD45RO-negative and positively selected for CCR7. All the donors were Caucasian adults who lived in Nashville, Tennessee. Trimming shortened V by 2 bases and J by 1 base, and 15 bases separated the two germline ends. CDR3 length equals 16 residues. Germline CDR1 reads PRHDT; CDR2 reads FYEKMQ (reference sequence).

Sequenced sample: naive CD8+ T cells sorted from blood. The gene calls are TRBV13 and TRBJ2-7; a possible D gene is TRBD2 (6 bases). This TCR was sampled from a man younger than 40 in good health. The CDR3 sequence is CASSLMSAAGSYEQYF. The DNA for the CDR3 is TGTGCCAGCAGCTTAATGTCTGCTGCGGGATCCTACGAGCAGTACTTC.